This is a list of T cell receptor beta chains from one sample in a study of T cells in Graves' hyperthyroidism and ophthalmopathy. TCRdb ran MiXCR on the multiplex PCR reads and lists one entry per CDR3 protein. This table has a few hundred thousand distinct CDR3 sequences, roughly 20% appearing once. Sequencing used blood. The receptor set was obtained from a young man with Graves' hyperthyroidism. Each CDR3 is given with its conserved first and last residue. The D gene is left open where the match is weak. Not every row has a clone size; where given, it reads once, few, many or a size class.

V gene,clone size,J gene,D gene,CDR3 DNA,CDR3 protein
TRBV12-5,many,TRBJ1-1,.,TGTGCTAGTGATACGGGGGGCCGCACTGAAGCTTTCTTT,CASDTGGRTEAFF
TRBV30,.,TRBJ1-5,.,TGTGCCTGGAGGTCAGGGGGCAATCAGCCCCAGCATTTT,CAWRSGGNQPQHF
TRBV11-3,many,TRBJ2-5,.,TGTGCCAGCAGCATTAGCAAGACCCAGTACTTC,CASSISKTQYF
TRBV18,.,TRBJ2-5,TRBD2,TGTGCCAGCTCACCGCAGGGAGCGGGGAGTGAGACCCAGTACTTC,CASSPQGAGSETQYF
TRBV15,few,TRBJ2-6,.,TGTGCCACCAGCAGAGATAGGGGGAGCTCTGGGGCCAACGTCCTGACTTTC,CATSRDRGSSGANVLTF
TRBV7-9,few,TRBJ2-7,.,TGTGCCAGCAGCCCCCCGACGGGTTCCTACGAGCAGTACTTC,CASSPPTGSYEQYF
TRBV20-1,many,TRBJ1-5,.,TGCAGTGCTAGTCCCCCTATGCAGCCCCAGCATTTT,CSASPPMQPQHF
TRBV12-3/TRBV12-4,once,TRBJ2-4,.,TGTGCCAGCTCCGAGGGGGGTCACATTCAGTACTTC,CASSEGGHIQYF
TRBV6-1,many,TRBJ1-5,.,TGTGCCAGCATGAAGGGGGTGGGGCAGCCCCAGCATTTT,CASMKGVGQPQHF
TRBV28,many,TRBJ1-5,.,TGTTCCGGAAGAGGGGCCCCCAATCAGCCCCAGCATTTT,CSGRGAPNQPQHF
TRBV12-3/TRBV12-4,.,TRBJ1-2,.,TGTGCCAGCATCAACAAAAGGCCCTATGGCTACACCTTC,CASINKRPYGYTF
TRBV4-1,.,TRBJ1-5,.,TGCGCCAGCAGCCAAGGAATTGGGCAGCCCCAGCATTTT,CASSQGIGQPQHF
TRBV9,many,TRBJ2-2,.,TGTGCCAGCAGCGTCAGAGGGGGGGGACTCTCCAACACCGGGGAGCTGTTTTTT,CASSVRGGGLSNTGELFF